This T cell receptor beta chain was documented in a study of T cells in women clearing cervical HPV infection. Across the whole study: Blood came at first lesion visit for cases, post-clearance for controls.

Turning to this clone: The CDR3 end is not reached by the read, which stops 3 residues before it; the germline J gene fills it in.

The repertoire was sequenced with immunoSEQ multiplex PCR; TCRdb's copy has only in-frame clones and lacks some. Here the sample table reports roughly 29,000 clones. The ends were cut back, 2 bases at V and 7 bases at J, with 14 bases in the middle. The CDR3 consists of 13 residues. CDR1 is GTSNPN and CDR2 is SVGIG in the germline V gene (reference sequence). The sequenced sample consisted of blood buffy coat. This sequence originates from a woman between 18 and 75 years old with a cervical HPV16 infection that either progressed to CIN3+ or cleared (not recorded which). V gene TRBV30 combines with J gene TRBJ1-2; perhaps TRBD1 as D (5 bases). The CDR3 bases that were read are TGTGCCTGGAGTTTAGTGAGGGGCGTTGGC. This sequence encodes CAWSLVRGVG. The entire CDR3 protein is CAWSLVRGVGYTF.